These T cell receptor beta chains were read from a single sample in a study of cytomegalovirus exposure and HLA in healthy donors. This table comes from immunoSEQ multiplex PCR, and its TCRdb copy is limited to in-frame clones, with some not included. The repertoire consists of 130,000 or so clones, with 70% to 85% occurring once and the leading ten covering approximately 1.8%. The material sequenced was PBMCs. These receptors all come from a man aged 35 to 55 in good health and CMV-seronegative. Each CDR3 is given with its conserved first and last residue. The D gene is left open where the match is weak.

>TRBV11-3|TRBD1
CASSLAGGLETQYF
>TRBV28|TRBD1
CASTGLSGGTGELFF
>TRBV11-2|-
CASSFLGPNTGELFF
>TRBV7-8|-
CASSFSIADTQYF
>TRBV30|-
CAWSVAADTDTQYF
>TRBV6-1|-
CASSEYGSDTDTQYF
>TRBV4-1|-
CASSQIGRDGYTF
>TRBV7-9|-
CASSRQFGSTDTQYF
>TRBV16|TRBD2
CASSQSGLASTDTQYF
>TRBV11-2|TRBD2
CASSSRLAGEHVTQYF
>TRBV7-9|-
CASRFLELGGYTF
>TRBV27|-
CASSSSILGAKGSPLHF
>TRBV27|TRBD2
CASSWGTSADTQYF
>TRBV4-3|-
CASSQDEPGELFF
>TRBV18|TRBD1
CASSPGQGTYNEQFF
>TRBV11-2|TRBD1
CASSLVGTGGYEQYF
>TRBV7-3|TRBD1
CASSLTGAFLNF
>TRBV21-1|-
CASSRGVTGIDYGYTF
>TRBV9|-
CASSPPRRSGEETQYF
>TRBV28|-
CASSLLGQGYGYTF
>TRBV9|TRBD1
CASSVTGDGQPQHF
>TRBV5-1|-
CASSKFDWGTSSQETQYF
>TRBV7-2|TRBD2
CASSSKTSGGKFF
>TRBV28|-
CASSLVGMEVALYGYEQYF
>TRBV27|TRBD1
CASSLNGGQGANQPQHF
>TRBV19|-
CASSATGSSSYNSPLHF
>TRBV7-9|-
CASSHPGGSSYEQYF
>TRBV5-1|TRBD1
CASSGGQGSYNEQFF